Reported below is one TCR beta chain. Its cognate antigen is unknown. This sample was included in a study of T cell responses to AZD1222 COVID-19 vaccine. Produced via immunoSEQ multiplex PCR; TCRdb's table is partial and in-frame only. This sample carries about 150,000 clones, over 85% of them seen once, and the ten largest clones take 18%. Notes on the study in general: Clonal diversity was possibly underestimated; the donors were predominantly white British and more often female.

The CDR3 loop spans 15 amino acids. Trimming removed 2 bases from V and 6 bases from J, with 15 bases in between. CDR1 and CDR2 (germline): LNHDA, SQIVND (reference sequence). Here the sequenced sample was peripheral blood, taken on day 0 of AZD1222 vaccination. The chain is built from TRBV19 and TRBJ2-3, with D unresolved. This TCR was recovered from an adult in good health. The CDR3 spells CASSITAAGRDTQYF. CDR3 sequence (DNA): TGTGCCAGTAGTATAACGGCGGCAGGCAGGGATACGCAGTATTTT.